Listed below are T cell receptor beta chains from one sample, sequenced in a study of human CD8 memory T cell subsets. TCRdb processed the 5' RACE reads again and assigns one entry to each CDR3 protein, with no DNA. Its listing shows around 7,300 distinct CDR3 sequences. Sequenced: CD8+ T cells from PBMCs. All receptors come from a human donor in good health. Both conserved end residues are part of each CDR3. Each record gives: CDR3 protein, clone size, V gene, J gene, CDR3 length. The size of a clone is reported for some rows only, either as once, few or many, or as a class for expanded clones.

CDR3: CSARDRLSGESSPLHF
size: medium-sized
V: TRBV20-1
J: TRBJ1-6
length: 16

CDR3: CASSLSNEQFF
size: .
V: TRBV5-1
J: TRBJ2-1
length: 11

CDR3: CASSFQRRSTDTQYF
size: .
V: TRBV12-3/TRBV12-4
J: TRBJ2-3
length: 15

CDR3: CASRYRDAGIDEQFF
size: .
V: TRBV2
J: TRBJ2-1
length: 15

CDR3: CASSLGSGVFNEQFF
size: medium-sized
V: TRBV5-4
J: TRBJ2-1
length: 15

CDR3: CASSYEADSYEQFF
size: .
V: TRBV6-5
J: TRBJ2-1
length: 14

CDR3: CSVPDGSSYEQYF
size: medium-sized
V: TRBV29-1
J: TRBJ2-7
length: 13

CDR3: CSVHPGGVEQFF
size: .
V: TRBV29-1
J: TRBJ2-1
length: 12

CDR3: CSVETLRQTQYF
size: medium-sized
V: TRBV29-1
J: TRBJ2-5
length: 12

CDR3: CATSKPGNQPQHF
size: .
V: TRBV15
J: TRBJ1-5
length: 13

CDR3: CASSLGGGTYNEQFF
size: .
V: TRBV11-2
J: TRBJ2-1
length: 15

CDR3: CASFSLGEANEQFF
size: .
V: TRBV7-9
J: TRBJ2-1
length: 14

CDR3: CASSLSGRFNQPQHF
size: .
V: TRBV28
J: TRBJ1-5
length: 15

CDR3: CSARDPGLADSGELFF
size: .
V: TRBV20-1
J: TRBJ2-2
length: 16

CDR3: CASSLITGNGYTF
size: .
V: TRBV7-2
J: TRBJ1-2
length: 13

CDR3: CASSLVNLAGGRTDTQYF
size: .
V: TRBV27
J: TRBJ2-3
length: 18

CDR3: CSARVQETGPPYEQYF
size: .
V: TRBV20-1
J: TRBJ2-7
length: 16

CDR3: CASSLAPDRGQTDTQYF
size: .
V: TRBV7-9
J: TRBJ2-3
length: 17

CDR3: CASTGTVSNQPQHF
size: .
V: TRBV6-2/TRBV6-3
J: TRBJ1-5
length: 14

CDR3: CASSYSRGYGYTF
size: .
V: TRBV6-6
J: TRBJ1-2
length: 13

CDR3: CSARDMGTGNEQFF
size: .
V: TRBV20-1
J: TRBJ2-1
length: 14

CDR3: CASSQEKWGRSETQYF
size: .
V: TRBV4-1
J: TRBJ2-5
length: 16

CDR3: CSVIRLAPFNNEQFF
size: medium-sized
V: TRBV29-1
J: TRBJ2-1
length: 15

CDR3: CSVGHGTRGYEQYF
size: .
V: TRBV29-1
J: TRBJ2-7
length: 14

CDR3: CASSRVGNTYEQYF
size: .
V: TRBV11-1
J: TRBJ2-7
length: 14

CDR3: CSVVWGSYGYTF
size: .
V: TRBV29-1
J: TRBJ1-2
length: 12

CDR3: CASSMGPDSNYGYTF
size: large
V: TRBV7-9
J: TRBJ1-2
length: 15

CDR3: CSAREVLASYEQYF
size: .
V: TRBV20-1
J: TRBJ2-7
length: 14

CDR3: CASSQDHGGADTEAFF
size: medium-sized
V: TRBV4-2
J: TRBJ1-1
length: 16

CDR3: CASKGQGREKLFF
size: .
V: TRBV2
J: TRBJ1-4
length: 13

CDR3: CSARPNSGSTDTQYF
size: .
V: TRBV20-1
J: TRBJ2-3
length: 15

CDR3: CASSADQNTEAFF
size: medium-sized
V: TRBV7-9
J: TRBJ1-1
length: 13

CDR3: CASSRTPLLNTEAFF
size: medium-sized
V: TRBV4-1
J: TRBJ1-1
length: 15

CDR3: CASSLGQGPSYEQYF
size: .
V: TRBV28
J: TRBJ2-7
length: 15

CDR3: CASSIDMINQPQHF
size: .
V: TRBV19
J: TRBJ1-5
length: 14

CDR3: CASSQDWPSYRDGNTIYF
size: medium-sized
V: TRBV14
J: TRBJ1-3
length: 18

CDR3: CASSLRSGSSYEQYF
size: .
V: TRBV28
J: TRBJ2-7
length: 15

CDR3: CASRADRGSGYTF
size: .
V: TRBV10-2
J: TRBJ1-2
length: 13

CDR3: CASSLKGASEQYF
size: .
V: TRBV11-2
J: TRBJ2-7
length: 13

CDR3: CASSLEHRGAHNEQFF
size: .
V: TRBV11-2
J: TRBJ2-1
length: 16

CDR3: CASCDDGGGQETQYF
size: .
V: TRBV2
J: TRBJ2-5
length: 15

CDR3: CSALGATPYEQYF
size: .
V: TRBV29-1
J: TRBJ2-7
length: 13

CDR3: CASSYSGVLGDTQYF
size: .
V: TRBV6-2/TRBV6-3
J: TRBJ2-3
length: 15

CDR3: CASSDSAGGNTIYF
size: .
V: TRBV10-2
J: TRBJ1-3
length: 14

CDR3: CASSRTGSYEQYF
size: .
V: TRBV7-2
J: TRBJ2-7
length: 13

CDR3: CALRLPTGELFF
size: medium-sized
V: TRBV7-6
J: TRBJ2-2
length: 12

CDR3: CASSPPTGNYGYTF
size: .
V: TRBV23-1
J: TRBJ1-2
length: 14

CDR3: CASRPPGQNYGYTF
size: large
V: TRBV3-1
J: TRBJ1-2
length: 14

CDR3: CASSLSIDEQFF
size: .
V: TRBV7-9
J: TRBJ2-1
length: 12

CDR3: CASSFTGTGAEKLFF
size: medium-sized
V: TRBV4-2
J: TRBJ1-4
length: 15

CDR3: CASSFMSGGSYNEQFF
size: .
V: TRBV11-2
J: TRBJ2-1
length: 16

CDR3: CASIQRGGSNYGYTF
size: .
V: TRBV28
J: TRBJ1-2
length: 15

CDR3: CASIKGRDSLNYGYTF
size: .
V: TRBV2
J: TRBJ1-2
length: 16

CDR3: CSVYLGPGAQHF
size: .
V: TRBV29-1
J: TRBJ1-5
length: 12

CDR3: CSVEKGPSNFF
size: .
V: TRBV29-1
J: TRBJ1-1
length: 11